This T cell receptor (beta chain) derives from a study of beta chain features in type 1 diabetes. Investigators reverse transcribed all isolated RNA, so they sequenced expressed TCRB transcripts. TCRdb's copy holds only in-frame clones and misses some; the assay was immunoSEQ multiplex PCR. Among over 200,000 clones listed, under 13% were seen once. The V end lost 5 bases, the J end lost 5 bases, and 16 bases lay between the germline ends. Per germline, CDR1 WSHSY and CDR2 SAAADI. This CDR3 spans 14 amino acids. Study-level results: Within each of all four CD4+ subsets, Type 1 diabetes patients had TCRB CDR3s that were moderately but significantly shorter.

This clone was counted a single time. Its specificity is unknown. What was sequenced was naive CD4+ T cells from blood. The genes are TRBV10-2 and TRBJ2-7; a possible D gene is TRBD1 (6 bases). The source of this sequence is a man aged 25 to 40 with type 1 diabetes. The chain's CDR3 is CASSRPQGFDEQYF. The CDR3 DNA is TGCGCCAGCAGTCGACCACAGGGTTTTGACGAGCAGTACTTC.